Listed below are T cell receptor beta chains from one sample, sequenced in a study of blood T cell repertoires in COVID-19. Measured with immunoSEQ multiplex PCR; TCRdb has only the in-frame clones, and not every one. The sample has fewer than 8,500 clones, around 91% seen once. The sequenced material came from peripheral blood. These receptors came from a man at least 80 years old with active COVID-19. CDR3s include the opening cysteine and the closing phenylalanine or tryptophan.

V: TRBV24-1; CDR3: CATSDSLFAGNQPQHF
V: TRBV12-3/TRBV12-4; CDR3: CASSFYGELFF
V: TRBV6-5; CDR3: CASSYGGRVTGELFF
V: TRBV18; CDR3: CASSQTGTSSTDTQYF
V: TRBV2; CDR3: CASSVRYEQYF
V: TRBV18; CDR3: CASSLSGTGFGTEAFF
V: TRBV18; CDR3: CASSTGAYEQYF
V: TRBV7-9; CDR3: CASSLTGIGELFF
V: TRBV27; CDR3: CASSFLAGTGEQYF
V: TRBV6-2/TRBV6-3; CDR3: CASSYPRQGATSPLHF
V: TRBV6-1; CDR3: CASSESSGRAVDEQYF
V: TRBV4-1; CDR3: CASSQDSWGDVLAQYF
V: TRBV19; CDR3: CASSITGSQETQYF
V: TRBV27; CDR3: CASSFDSNYGYTF
V: TRBV27; CDR3: CASSIDRAIPEAFF
V: TRBV10-3; CDR3: CAISESGQGNQPQHF
V: TRBV24-1; CDR3: CATSSTVQEEAFF
V: TRBV28; CDR3: CASRSGTGGLYGYTF
V: TRBV11-2; CDR3: CASSPSPASGSLGEQFF
V: TRBV9; CDR3: CASSGGLSASTDTQYF
V: TRBV4-1; CDR3: CASSWTRTGGSENEQFF
V: TRBV5-4; CDR3: CASSSGGIGEKLFF
V: TRBV14; CDR3: CASSQGEGGYEQYF
V: TRBV18; CDR3: CASSPQAGGDTQYF
V: TRBV7-2; CDR3: CASRTDRGGTGELFF
V: TRBV6-5; CDR3: CASSSLYTEAFF
V: TRBV28; CDR3: CASRTGGTTNEKLFF
V: TRBV7-9; CDR3: CASTGQTSGEQYF
V: TRBV7-8; CDR3: CASSLLRGRMRTGELFF
V: TRBV4-1; CDR3: CASRQIPPGLAGEGSYNEQFF
V: TRBV7-9; CDR3: CASKPAPGTPETEAFF
V: TRBV6-5; CDR3: CASSYGTVVKEKLFF
V: TRBV5-1; CDR3: CASSPGPQGAGETQYF
V: TRBV12-3/TRBV12-4; CDR3: CASSLSSGGYTF
V: TRBV27; CDR3: CASRNRGETQYF
V: TRBV5-5; CDR3: CASSHGQTSTDTQYF
V: TRBV6-5; CDR3: CASRETGRSNQPQHF
V: TRBV7-2; CDR3: CASSPRLANTGELFF
V: TRBV7-3; CDR3: CASSLFPLAGPNTGELFF
V: TRBV7-2; CDR3: CASSHRRVAGSYNEQFF
V: TRBV7-3; CDR3: CASSRETGSSTDTQYF
V: TRBV7-2; CDR3: CASSPLLPRETQYF
V: TRBV27; CDR3: CASSFPTRTSTNEKLFF
V: TRBV28; CDR3: CASSLGGPRPKTQYF
V: TRBV19; CDR3: CASSWTVNNEQFF
V: TRBV28; CDR3: CASTRVMVQETQYF
V: TRBV7-2; CDR3: CASSPRAGFVYGYTF
V: TRBV2; CDR3: CATGGEYEQYF
V: TRBV5-5; CDR3: CASSPGGASYEQYF
V: TRBV3-1/TRBV3-2; CDR3: CASSQRQGGYGYTF
V: TRBV28; CDR3: CASSPLAGGPPDTQYF
V: TRBV19; CDR3: CASKRQGTDTEAFF
V: TRBV9; CDR3: CASTGSWSDTQYF
V: TRBV28; CDR3: CASFSNTGELFF